This TCR beta chain stems from a study of OX40 agonist ivuxolimab in advanced cancers. The repertoire was sequenced with immunoSEQ multiplex PCR; TCRdb's copy has only in-frame clones and lacks some. Of about 12,000 clones listed, roughly 77% were seen once; the top ten hold more than 13%. V was cut by 5 bases and J by 0 bases, with 14 bases left in between. The CDR3 loop spans 15 amino acids. Germline assignment: CDR1 MNHEY and CDR2 SMNVEV (reference sequence). Regarding the study as a whole: Blood T cells, both CD4+ and CD8+, expanded clonally by week 6 at 0.1 to 3.0 mg/kg.

Anyone with autoimmune disease history or systemic immunosuppression was excluded. Comments on this clone: The antigen is unknown.

The sample consisted of CD4+ or CD8+ T cells sorted from blood, taken in a trial of the OX40 agonist ivuxolimab. The receptor's source is an adult with an advanced solid tumor such as melanoma, head and neck, liver or kidney cancer. The chain uses TRBV27 and TRBJ2-7; a possible D gene is TRBD1 (6 bases). The CDR3 DNA reads as TGTGCCAGCAGTATTCTCCGGGACAACTCCTACGAGCAGTACTTC. Translated: CASSILRDNSYEQYF.